This T cell receptor beta chain originates from a study of CD8 T cells in ankylosing spondylitis. TCRdb analysed the 5' RACE reads with MiXCR anew, one entry per CDR3 protein. The sample has about 400,000 distinct CDR3 sequences, approximately 22% seen once. Worth noting for this clonotype: Its antigen is not known.

The study's findings and limits: Disease-linked clones bore a CD8+ phenotype, appearing relatively rarely in peripheral blood. In ankylosing spondylitis blood, a motif of seven or eight highly homologous TCR beta variants appeared characteristic.

This TCR derives from a male donor with ankylosing spondylitis or in good health (not recorded which). Sequences were obtained from blood, either unsorted or a sorted T cell fraction (not recorded which).

CDR3 loop: CASSHAVGLEQYF. Here the CDR3 DNA reads TGCGCCAGCAGCCACGCGGTTGGGCTCGAGCAGTACTTC. The chain carries TRBV4-1 and TRBJ2-7; D unclear. This CDR3 contains 13 residues. Trimming removed 3 bases from V and 6 bases from J, with 12 bases in between. Germline V gene data show CDR1 as MGHRA and CDR2 as YSYEKL.